The present T cell receptor (beta chain) was sequenced within a study of T cell responses to AZD1222 COVID-19 vaccine. Study findings and constraints: White British donors predominated, females outnumbered males, and clonal diversity was possibly underestimated. An increase in Spike-specific TCR breadth and depth was observed after two AZD1222 doses. Vaccine-associated CD4 TCRs ranged over spike, dominating at 160-218 and 743-854.

The table came from immunoSEQ multiplex PCR; TCRdb's copy has only in-frame clones and leaves some out. The table has 95,000 or so clones, roughly nine tenths seen once. On this clone itself: Its antigen is not identified.

V lost 0 bases to trimming and J lost 4 bases, with 4 bases between them. Germline loops: CDR1 LNHNV, CDR2 YYDKDF (reference sequence). The CDR3 contains 13 residues. Sequenced material: peripheral blood, taken on day 0 of MenACWY control vaccination. This TCR derives from an adult in good health. The V call is TRBV15, the J call TRBJ1-3; D not certain. The CDR3 region is CATSRDWGNTIYF. In DNA, the CDR3 is TGTGCCACCAGCAGAGATTGGGGAAACACCATATATTTT.